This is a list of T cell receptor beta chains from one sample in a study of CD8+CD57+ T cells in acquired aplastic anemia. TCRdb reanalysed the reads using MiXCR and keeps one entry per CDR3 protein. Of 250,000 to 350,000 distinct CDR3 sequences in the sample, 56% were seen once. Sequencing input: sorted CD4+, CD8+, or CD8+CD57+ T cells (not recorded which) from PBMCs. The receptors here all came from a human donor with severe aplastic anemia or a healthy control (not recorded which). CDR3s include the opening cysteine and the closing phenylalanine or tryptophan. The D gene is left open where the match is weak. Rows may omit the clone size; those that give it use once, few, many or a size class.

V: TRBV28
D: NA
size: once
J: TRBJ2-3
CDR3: CASSFLRGCTDTQYF
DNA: TGTGCCAGCAGTTTCCTCAGGGGTTGCACAGATACGCAGTATTTT

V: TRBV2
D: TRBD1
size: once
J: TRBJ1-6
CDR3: CASRFPGQTYSPLHF
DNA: TGTGCCAGCAGATTCCCGGGACAGACCTATTCACCCCTCCACTTT

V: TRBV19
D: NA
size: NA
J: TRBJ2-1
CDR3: CASNIDTGTNEQFF
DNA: TGTGCCAGTAACATTGATACAGGCACAAATGAGCAGTTCTTC

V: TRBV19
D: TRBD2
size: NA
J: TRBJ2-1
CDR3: CASSIPGLVSEQFF
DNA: TGTGCCAGTAGTATTCCGGGACTAGTTAGTGAGCAGTTCTTC

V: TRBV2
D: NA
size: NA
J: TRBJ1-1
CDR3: CASYSGEQWNTEAFF
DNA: TGTGCCAGTTACTCAGGGGAACAATGGAACACTGAAGCTTTCTTT

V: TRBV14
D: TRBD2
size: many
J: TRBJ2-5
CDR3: CASSQAELAGGRWETQYF
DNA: TGTGCCAGCAGCCAAGCGGAACTAGCGGGGGGCCGGTGGGAGACCCAGTACTTC

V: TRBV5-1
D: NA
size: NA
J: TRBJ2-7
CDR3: CASRPDGASYEQYF
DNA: TGCGCCAGCAGGCCGGACGGAGCCTCCTACGAGCAGTACTTC

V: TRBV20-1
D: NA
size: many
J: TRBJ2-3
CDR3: CSAPSSGAFTDTQYF
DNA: TGCAGTGCGCCTAGCTCGGGGGCCTTCACAGATACGCAGTATTTT

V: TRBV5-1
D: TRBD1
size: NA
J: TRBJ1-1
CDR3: CASSLTTGVEAFF
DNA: TGCGCCAGCAGCCTGACGACAGGGGTTGAAGCTTTCTTT

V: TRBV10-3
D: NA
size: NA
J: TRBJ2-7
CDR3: CAISPGLRSYEQYF
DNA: TGTGCCATCAGCCCGGGACTGCGATCCTACGAGCAGTACTTC

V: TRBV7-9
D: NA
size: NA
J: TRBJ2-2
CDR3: CASSSMGRSQQNTGELFF
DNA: TGTGCCAGCAGCTCAATGGGGCGCAGCCAACAAAACACCGGGGAGCTGTTTTTT

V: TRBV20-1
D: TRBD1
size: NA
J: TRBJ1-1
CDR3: CSAIKAPGQVNTEAFF
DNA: TGCAGTGCTATTAAGGCCCCGGGACAGGTGAACACTGAAGCTTTCTTT

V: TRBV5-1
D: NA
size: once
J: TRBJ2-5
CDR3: CASSLTDRQETQYF
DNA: TGCGCCAGCAGCTTAACAGACAGGCAAGAGACCCAGTACTTC

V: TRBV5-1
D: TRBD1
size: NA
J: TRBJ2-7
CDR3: CASSLAGQGIYEQYF
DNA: TGCGCCAGCAGCCTGGCGGGACAGGGGATCTACGAGCAGTACTTC

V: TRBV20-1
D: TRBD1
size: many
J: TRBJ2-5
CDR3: CSVARGQGKTQYF
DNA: TGCAGTGTTGCGAGGGGGCAGGGTAAGACCCAGTACTTC

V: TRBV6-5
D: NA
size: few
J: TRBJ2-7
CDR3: CASSCSSIGGYEQYF
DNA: TGTGCCAGCAGTTGCTCGAGCATAGGGGGCTACGAGCAGTACTTC

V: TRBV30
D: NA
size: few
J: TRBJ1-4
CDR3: CAWSVRLVEEGKLFF
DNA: TGTGCCTGGAGTGTACGACTGGTCGAAGAAGGAAAACTGTTTTTT

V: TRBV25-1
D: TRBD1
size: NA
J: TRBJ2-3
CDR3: CARQGTPKGDTQYF
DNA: TGTGCTAGACAGGGGACTCCGAAAGGGGATACGCAGTATTTT

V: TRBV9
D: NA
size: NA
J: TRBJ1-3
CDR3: CASSVAGFSGNTIYF
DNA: TGTGCCAGCAGCGTAGCGGGTTTCTCTGGAAACACCATATATTTT

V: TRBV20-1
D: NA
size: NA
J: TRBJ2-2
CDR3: CSARDQGTPTGELFF
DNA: TGCAGTGCTAGAGATCAGGGGACACCCACCGGGGAGCTGTTTTTT

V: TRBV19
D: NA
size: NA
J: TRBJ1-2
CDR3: CASNLRSMYGYTF
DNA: TGTGCCAGTAACCTCCGTTCTATGTATGGCTACACCTTC

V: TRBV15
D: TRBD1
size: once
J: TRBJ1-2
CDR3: CATSRDRGGYYGYTF
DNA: TGTGCCACCAGCAGAGATCGAGGGGGCTACTATGGCTACACCTTC

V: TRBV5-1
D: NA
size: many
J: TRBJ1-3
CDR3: CASSPSLVGNTIYF
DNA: TGCGCCAGCAGCCCCTCCTTGGTTGGAAACACCATATATTTT

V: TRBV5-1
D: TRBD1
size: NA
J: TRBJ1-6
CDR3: CASSWTGENSPLHF
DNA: TGCGCCAGCAGCTGGACAGGGGAAAATTCACCCCTCCACTTT

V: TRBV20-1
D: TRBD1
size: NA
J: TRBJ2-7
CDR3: CSARDRGRDEQYF
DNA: TGCAGTGCTAGAGACAGGGGGCGCGACGAGCAGTACTTC

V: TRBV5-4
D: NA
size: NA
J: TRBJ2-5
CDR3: CASSHLGGVVATQYF
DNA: TGTGCCAGCAGCCACCTCGGGGGAGTGGTGGCGACCCAGTACTTC

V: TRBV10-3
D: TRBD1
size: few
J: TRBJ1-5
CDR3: CAISLTGDQPQHF
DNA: TGTGCCATCAGTTTGACAGGGGATCAGCCCCAGCATTTT

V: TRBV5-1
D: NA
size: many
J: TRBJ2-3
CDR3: CASTRSAGEDTQYF
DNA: TGCGCCAGCACCCGATCCGCCGGCGAGGATACGCAGTATTTT

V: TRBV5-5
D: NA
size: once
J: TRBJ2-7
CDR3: CASSLTDTHSSYEQYF
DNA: TGTGCCAGCAGCTTGACGGATACCCACAGCTCCTACGAGCAGTACTTC

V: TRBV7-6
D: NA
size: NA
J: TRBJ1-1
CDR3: CASIFRIVPGTEAFF
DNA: TGTGCCAGCATCTTTAGGATTGTTCCAGGGACGGAAGCTTTCTTT

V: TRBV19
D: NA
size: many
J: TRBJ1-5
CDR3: CASTLKITGSHQPQHF
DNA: TGTGCCAGTACCCTCAAGATCACAGGGTCTCATCAGCCCCAGCATTTT

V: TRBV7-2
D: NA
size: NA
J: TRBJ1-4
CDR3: CASRGQGLRNEKLFF
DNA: TGTGCCAGCAGGGGCCAAGGTCTTCGGAATGAAAAACTGTTTTTT

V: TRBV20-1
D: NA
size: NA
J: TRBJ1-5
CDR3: CSASGGNDYQPQHF
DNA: TGCAGTGCTAGTGGAGGGAATGACTATCAGCCCCAGCATTTT

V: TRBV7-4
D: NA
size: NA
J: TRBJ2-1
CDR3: CASIVGGAKYNEQFF
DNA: TGTGCCAGCATCGTCGGCGGGGCGAAATACAATGAGCAGTTCTTC

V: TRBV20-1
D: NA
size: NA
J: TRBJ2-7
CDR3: CSAREEGGGAYEQYF
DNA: TGCAGTGCTAGAGAAGAGGGCGGAGGCGCCTACGAGCAGTACTTC

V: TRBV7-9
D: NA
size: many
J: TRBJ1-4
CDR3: CASSPYGGSNEKLFF
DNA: TGTGCCAGCAGCCCCTACGGGGGGTCTAATGAAAAACTGTTTTTT

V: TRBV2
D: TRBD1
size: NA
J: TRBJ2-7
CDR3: CASSDTGGPYEQYF
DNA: TGTGCCAGCAGTGACACAGGGGGCCCCTACGAGCAGTACTTC

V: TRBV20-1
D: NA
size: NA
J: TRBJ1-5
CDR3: CSARVRDYSSQPQHF
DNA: TGCAGTGCTAGAGTCCGGGACTATAGCAGTCAGCCCCAGCATTTT

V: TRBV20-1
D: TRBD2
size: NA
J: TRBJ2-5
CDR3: CSARYSGGAWETQYF
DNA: TGCAGTGCTAGATACAGCGGGGGGGCCTGGGAGACCCAGTACTTC

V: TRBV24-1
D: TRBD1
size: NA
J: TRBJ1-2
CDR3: CATSDRQGDGYGYTF
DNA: TGTGCCACCAGTGATCGACAGGGCGACGGCTATGGCTACACCTTC

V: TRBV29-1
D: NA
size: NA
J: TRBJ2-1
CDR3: CSVEYAGGAHQEQFF
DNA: TGCAGCGTTGAGTATGCGGGCGGGGCCCATCAGGAGCAGTTCTTC

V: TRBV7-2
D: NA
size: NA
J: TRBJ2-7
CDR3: CASSEPGGVSSYEQYF
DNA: TGTGCCAGCAGCGAACCAGGCGGGGTCAGCTCCTACGAGCAGTACTTC

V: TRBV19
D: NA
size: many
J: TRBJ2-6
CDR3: CASNRQALSGANVLTF
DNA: TGTGCCAGTAATCGACAGGCCCTCTCTGGGGCCAACGTCCTGACTTTC

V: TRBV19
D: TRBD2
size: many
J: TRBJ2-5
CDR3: CASRPRGGQETQYF
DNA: TGTGCCAGTAGGCCACGGGGGGGGCAAGAGACCCAGTACTTC

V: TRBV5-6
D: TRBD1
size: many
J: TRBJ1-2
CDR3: CASSFLTGQTNYGYTF
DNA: TGTGCCAGCAGCTTTCTGACAGGGCAAACTAACTATGGCTACACCTTC

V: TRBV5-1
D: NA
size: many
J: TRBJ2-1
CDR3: CASSFDSLNEQFF
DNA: TGCGCCAGCAGCTTCGACAGCCTCAATGAGCAGTTCTTC

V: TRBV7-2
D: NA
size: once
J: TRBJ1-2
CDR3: CASSLGGREYGYTF
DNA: TGTGCCAGCAGCTTAGGCGGCAGGGAATATGGCTACACCTTC

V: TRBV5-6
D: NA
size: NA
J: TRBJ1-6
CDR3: CASSLWRNNSPLHF
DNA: TGTGCCAGCAGCTTGTGGAGGAATAATTCACCCCTCCACTTT

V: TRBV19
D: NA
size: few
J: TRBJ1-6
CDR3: CASSMDGTYNSPLHF
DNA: TGTGCCAGTAGTATGGATGGAACCTATAATTCACCCCTCCACTTT

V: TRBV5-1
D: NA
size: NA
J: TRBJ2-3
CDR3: CASSLEQSSTDTQYF
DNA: TGCGCCAGCAGCTTGGAACAGAGTAGCACAGATACGCAGTATTTT

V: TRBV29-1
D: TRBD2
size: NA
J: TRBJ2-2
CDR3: CSVELAEATYTGELFF
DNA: TGCAGCGTTGAACTAGCGGAGGCGACCTACACCGGGGAGCTGTTTTTT

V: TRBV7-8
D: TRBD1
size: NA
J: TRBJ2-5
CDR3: CASSISTGEETQYF
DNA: TGTGCCAGCAGCATAAGCACAGGGGAAGAGACCCAGTACTTC

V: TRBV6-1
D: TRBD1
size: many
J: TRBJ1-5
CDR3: CASSDTGQGYQPQHF
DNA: TGTGCCAGCAGTGATACGGGACAGGGTTATCAGCCCCAGCATTTT

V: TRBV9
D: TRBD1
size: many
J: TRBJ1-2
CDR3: CASSVESAQGASYGYTF
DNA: TGTGCCAGCAGCGTTGAGTCGGCCCAGGGGGCCAGCTATGGCTACACCTTC

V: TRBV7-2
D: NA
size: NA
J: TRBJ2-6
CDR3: CASSLDRALSSGANVLTF
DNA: TGTGCCAGCAGCTTAGATCGGGCGCTCTCCTCTGGGGCCAACGTCCTGACTTTC

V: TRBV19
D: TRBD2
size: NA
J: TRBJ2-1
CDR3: CASSKLAGGLTPYNEQFF
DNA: TGTGCCAGTAGTAAACTAGCGGGGGGCCTGACCCCCTACAATGAGCAGTTCTTC

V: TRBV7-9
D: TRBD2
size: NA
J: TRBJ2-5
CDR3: CASSLASSGGAGETQYF
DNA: TGTGCCAGCAGCTTGGCGAGTAGCGGGGGGGCCGGCGAGACCCAGTACTTC

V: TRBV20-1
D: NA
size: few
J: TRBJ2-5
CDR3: CSASNTVAAQYF
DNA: TGCAGTGCTAGTAATACAGTAGCGGCCCAGTACTTC

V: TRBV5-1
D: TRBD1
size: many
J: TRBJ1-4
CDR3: CASSDRGPEDEKLFF
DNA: TGCGCCAGCAGCGACAGGGGGCCGGAGGATGAAAAACTGTTTTTT

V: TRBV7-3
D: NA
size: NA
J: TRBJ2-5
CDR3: CASSFSLPLGF
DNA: TGTGCCAGCAGCTTCTCCCTCCCCCTGGGCTTC